The entry below describes one TCR beta chain. The data were obtained in a study of blood T cell repertoires in COVID-19. The protocol was immunoSEQ multiplex PCR, while the TCRdb copy is restricted to in-frame clones and leaves out a portion. This repertoire shows tens of thousands of clones, about 77% found once; its top ten account for about 25%. The sample was peripheral blood. The TCR comes from a human donor in a cohort sampled during active COVID-19.

In DNA form, the CDR3 reads TGTGCCAGCAGCTTAGATCGCCGGGCCCAGTACTTC. Amino acids: CASSLDRRAQYF. The chain is built from TRBV11-3 and TRBJ2-5; no clear D gene. V dropped 0 bases and J dropped 9 bases, with 8 bases sitting between them. Germline values: CDR1 SGHNT, CDR2 YENEEA. The CDR3 has 12 amino acids.